This T cell receptor beta chain emerged from a study of shared clonotypes between healthy human individuals. Looked up from germline, CDR1 is SGDLS and CDR2 is YYNGEE. The V segment lost 2 bases and the J segment 2 bases; nucleotides outside the gene matches: 7. This CDR3 contains 15 residues. At a deep level, the assay was run. As processed by the authors: For the immunoSEQ data, sequences were junction-only without quality scores, so filtering differed. Using immunoSEQ multiplex PCR, the repertoire was profiled, and TCRdb retains in-frame clones only, with some absent. That table supplies the V and J calls and clone size; D and trimming were determined from the DNA. The data contain over a million clones, 95% to 99% of them singletons. This clone occurred once. The same CDR3 is also encoded by other DNA sequences in this sample.

This TCR came from a man aged 25 to 40 in good health. Sequenced input: naive CD4+ T cells sorted from blood. As to subset: CD45RA+ positively selected. This rearrangement joins TRBV9 to TRBJ2-7; 7 bases agree with TRBD2. CDR3 nucleotide sequence: TGTGCCAGCAGCGTCGGGACTATTCCAACCTACGAGCAGTACTTC. Its protein is CASSVGTIPTYEQYF.